This T cell receptor beta chain derives from a study of T-cell reconstitution after alpha-beta-depleted transplantation in children (dated by TCRdb to the mid-2010s). In the study overall: Using TCR repertoire profiling, the study followed T-cell immune reconstitution in a quantitative way in children after TCRalphabeta/CD19-depleted allogeneic hematopoietic cell transplantation.

From cysteine to phenylalanine, the CDR3 is 14 amino acids long. The DNA shown is the 42-base CDR3, in frame from base 1. The junction carries 12 bases between V and J, which are trimmed by 3 bases and 4 bases respectively. For CDR1 and CDR2, the germline V gene lists MGHRA and YSYEKL. Library creation used PCR. Sequenced on an Illumina HiSeq 2500. To normalize quantification of the TCRbeta repertoire, the TCR libraries were built with molecular barcoding that relied on unique molecular identifiers. The public reads were quality trimmed at Q25 with fastp and then assembled into clones with MiXCR by TCRdb, keeping productive beta chains. Rows are unified per CDR3 protein, each entry keeping the most common DNA and genes. This sample lists just over 350,000 distinct CDR3 sequences; roughly 14% were detected once. The ten most abundant clones make up about 4.5% of the sample. This clonotype occurred many times. It has no known antigen specificity. No much larger clonotype is one base removed from it; base qualities were not supplied.

This sample comprised PBMCs, obtained from the stem cell graft. The clonotype comes from a human donor who donated a stem cell graft to a child with Fanconi anemia. Here the chain combines TRBV4-1 and TRBJ1-1; tentative D gene TRBD1, with 6 bases matching. Read as DNA, the sequence is TGCGCCAGCAGCCAGCCCAGGGGTTCCACTGAAGCTTTCTTT. Translated, it gives CASSQPRGSTEAFF.